This T cell receptor (beta chain) is from a study of shared clonotypes between healthy human individuals. Study context: Sampling drew on donors who were two women and a few men aged 18 to 49.

All of the donors resided in Nashville, Tennessee, and each was a Caucasian adult. A deep-level run was used for the assay. Sequencing used immunoSEQ multiplex PCR; TCRdb keeps in-frame clones, though not all of them. This table holds roughly 2.5 million clones, just over 90% found once. Whole-study results and caveats: In a few donors, around 5% of naive CD4 clonotypes appeared in common.

Note on this clone: Its antigen is unidentified.

Sequencing used naive CD4+ T cells sorted from blood. Subset described: CD45RA+ positively selected. The origin of this receptor is a man younger than 30 in good health.

The CDR3 sequence is CASSRDTANQPQHF. CDR3 coding DNA: TGTGCCAGCAGTAGGGACACCGCGAATCAGCCCCAGCATTTT. The chain couples TRBV2 to TRBJ1-5, with D possibly TRBD1 on 6 matching bases. Germline CDR1 SNHLY, CDR2 FYNNEI. CDR3 length: 14 amino acids. The V end lost 5 bases, the J end lost 4 bases, and 12 bases lay between the germline ends.